This T cell receptor beta chain was found in a study of blood T cell repertoires in COVID-19. On the study more broadly: Acute and convalescent COVID-19 specimens originated in the United States, Italy and Spain. The cDNA or gDNA used as material had been derived from T cells, B-cell-depleted T cells, or PBMCs.

Authors' processing steps: Reference gene primer amplification gave nucleated cell count estimates. Data came from immunoSEQ multiplex PCR; TCRdb stores just in-frame clones and leaves some out. The V and J calls and clone size come from that table; D and trimming were worked out from the DNA. The sample contains a few hundred thousand clones, around 86% of which appear only once. In germline, CDR1 is SGHRS, CDR2 YFSETQ. V dropped 4 bases and J dropped 3 bases, with 5 bases sitting between them. This CDR3 comprises 12 residues. Sample: peripheral blood. The TCR comes from a woman aged 45-60 years with acute or convalescent COVID-19. The chain uses TRBV5-1 and TRBJ2-1, with D uncertain. CDR3 coding DNA: TGCGCCAGCAGCCCCGGCTACAATGAGCAGTTCTTC. Encoded protein: CASSPGYNEQFF.